The clone carrying this T cell receptor beta chain was counted at least ten times. Its specificity is unknown. Regarding time point: persistent/refractory GD, antithyroid drugs over 5 years with positive TRAb. Scientists built the TCR library using RNA that was extracted from PBMCs. Patients all came to the study from an endocrinology department in Xi'an, China. These data originate in a study of regulatory T cells in long-lasting Graves disease. Looking at the study overall: The definition of persistent Graves' disease was over 5 years of antithyroid drugs with positive TSH receptor antibodies. Regarding the study as a whole: When disease was persistent, TRBV28, TRBJ1-2 and TRBJ2-5 were the favored segments. Accuracy might have suffered from few samples.

The V end lost 0 bases, the J end lost 7 bases, and 9 bases lay between the germline ends. The CDR3 loop spans 13 amino acids. Germline values: CDR1 MNHNS, CDR2 SASEGT. Through Arm-PCR of CDR3 regions and iRepertoire HTBI primers, TCR beta libraries were built. MiXCR, run by TCRdb on the multiplex PCR reads, gives a single entry per CDR3 protein. Counted here are around 450,000 distinct CDR3 sequences, roughly 21% occurring once; the ten biggest clones make up less than 9%. The rearrangement uses TRBV6-1 and TRBJ2-5; no clear D. The receptor comes from a female donor with Graves disease. The sample consisted of peripheral blood mononuclear cells (PBMCs), taken when the disease was refractory, from a patient treated with antithyroid drugs. The CDR3 spells CASSEALHGTQYF. CDR3 nucleotides: TGTGCCAGCAGTGAAGCGCTTCACGGGACCCAGTACTTC.